Presented here are 7 T cell receptor beta chains from one specimen sequenced in a study of regulatory T cells in long-lasting Graves disease. Assembly of TCR beta libraries relied on iRepertoire HTBI primers together with Arm-PCR of CDR3 regions. Via MiXCR, TCRdb re-called the multiplex PCR reads, giving one row per CDR3 protein. The table records about 400,000 distinct CDR3 sequences, 15% of them present only once. Time point specified: newly diagnosed GD, antithyroid drugs for less than 3 months. Scientists built the TCR library using RNA that was extracted from PBMCs. These data also formed part of another study, on T cells in Graves' hyperthyroidism and ophthalmopathy.

Specimen: peripheral blood mononuclear cells (PBMCs), collected at new diagnosis, from a patient treated with antithyroid drugs. These receptors were collected from a woman between 35 and 50 years old with Graves disease.

This clonotype was seen at least ten times. V usage is TRBV7-9 and J usage is TRBJ2-5; D uncertain. CDR1 is SEHNR, CDR2 FQNEAQ, per germline (reference sequence). V shed 5 bases and J shed 4 bases, with 14 bases lying between them. This CDR3 comprises 14 residues. The CDR3 protein is CASSDSSPGETQYF. The CDR3 DNA reads TGTGCCAGCAGCGATAGCTCCCCTGGAGAGACCCAGTACTTC.

The rearrangement joins TRBV28 to TRBJ2-2, with 8 nucleotides matching TRBD2. Germline V lookup: CDR1 MDHEN, CDR2 SYDVKM. The CDR3 covers 13 residues. Trimming at V came to 6 bases and at J to 7 bases, leaving 4 bases not matched to a gene. CDR3 region: CASRGGTSGELFF. As DNA, the CDR3 is TGTGCCAGCAGGGGGGGGACTAGCGGGGAGCTGTTTTTT.

This clonotype was recorded at least ten times. This chain uses TRBV30 with TRBJ2-7, with 8 positions matching TRBD1. The CDR3 covers 14 residues. V gave up 5 bases and J gave up 6 bases; unmatched junction bases: 12. Germline lookup yields CDR1 GTSNPN and CDR2 SVGIG (reference sequence). CDR3 nucleotides: TGTGCCTGGGAGACAGGGGAATTGATAGGCGAGCAGTACTTC. Protein product: CAWETGELIGEQYF.

This clonotype was detected a few times. This chain links TRBV18 with TRBJ1-5; D unresolved. CDR1 KGHSH and CDR2 LQKENI come from the germline V gene. This CDR3 contains 16 residues. Trimming removed 3 bases from V and 7 bases from J, with 19 bases in between. CDR3 sequence: CASSPRTLYEGQPQHF. The DNA of the CDR3 is TGTGCCAGCTCACCTAGGACGTTATACGAAGGGCAGCCCCAGCATTTT. Full variable domain (missing parts from reference TRBV18 and TRBJ1-5): NAGVMQNPRHLVRRRGQEARLRCSPMKGHSHVYWYRQLPEEGLKFMVYLQKENIIDESGMPKERFSAEFPKEGPSILRIQQVVRGDSAAYFCASSPRTLYEGQPQHFGDGTRLSIL.

This clonotype turned up a few times. This chain connects TRBV19 to TRBJ1-2; TRBD1 matches at 8 bases. Unmatched junction bases numbered 8, after V lost 7 bases and J lost 4 bases. The CDR3 runs 14 residues. Germline CDR1 reads LNHDA; CDR2 reads SQIVND (reference sequence). The CDR3 nucleotides are TGTGCCAGTACCACGCCGGGACAGGTCTATGGCTACACCTTC. Its protein is CASTTPGQVYGYTF.

The V and J genes are TRBV3-1 and TRBJ1-5; 8 nucleotides line up with TRBD1. The CDR3 runs to 18 residues. Per germline, CDR1 LGHDT and CDR2 YNNKEL (reference sequence). The V gene end was trimmed by 1 base and the J gene end by 0 bases; junction bases not matched to a gene: 8. The CDR3 sequence: CASSQVGRGPYSNQPQHF. The CDR3 DNA follows: TGTGCCAGCAGCCAAGTAGGCAGGGGGCCGTATAGCAATCAGCCCCAGCATTTT.

This sequence joins TRBV6-1 and TRBJ1-5; TRBD1 aligns across 7 bases. There are 15 residues in the CDR3. The germline gives CDR1 MNHNS, CDR2 SASEGT. Trimming cost V 6 bases and J 1 base; bases outside gene matches: 6. The CDR3 protein is CASSPGQQSNQPQHF. The CDR3 nucleotides read TGTGCCAGCAGCCCGGGACAGCAAAGCAATCAGCCCCAGCATTTT.